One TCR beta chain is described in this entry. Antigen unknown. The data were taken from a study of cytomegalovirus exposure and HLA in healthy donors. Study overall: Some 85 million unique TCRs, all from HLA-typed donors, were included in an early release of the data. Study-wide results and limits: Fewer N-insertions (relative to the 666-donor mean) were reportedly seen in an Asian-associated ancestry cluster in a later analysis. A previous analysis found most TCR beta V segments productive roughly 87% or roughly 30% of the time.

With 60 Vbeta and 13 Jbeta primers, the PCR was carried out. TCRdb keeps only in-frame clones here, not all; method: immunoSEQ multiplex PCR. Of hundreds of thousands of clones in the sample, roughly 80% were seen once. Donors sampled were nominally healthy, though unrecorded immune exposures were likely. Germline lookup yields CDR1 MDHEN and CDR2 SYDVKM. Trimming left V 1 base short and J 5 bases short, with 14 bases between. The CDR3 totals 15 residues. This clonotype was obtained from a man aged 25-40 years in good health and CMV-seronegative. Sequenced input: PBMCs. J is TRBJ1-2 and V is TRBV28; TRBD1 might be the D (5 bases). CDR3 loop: CASSLLFGGRYGYTF. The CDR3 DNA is TGTGCCAGCAGTTTATTGTTTGGGGGGAGGTATGGCTACACCTTC.